This T cell receptor beta chain emerged from a study of lymphopenia after photon versus proton radiotherapy. Sequencing was performed with immunoSEQ multiplex PCR; in TCRdb, only in-frame clones are kept and a portion is missing. The sample has roughly 65,000 clones; approximately 91% are singletons. The CDR3 loop spans 18 amino acids. Germline CDR1 SGHAT, CDR2 FQDESV (reference sequence). Trimming removed 2 bases from V and 6 bases from J; junction bases left unmatched: 11. The study, taken as a whole, reports: After the lymphocyte nadir, photon-treated repertoires showed oligoclonal expansion, especially of CD8+ Temra cells.

This clone was seen only once. The target antigen is unknown. The clonotype comes from a woman aged 70-85 years with pancreatic cancer. This chain uses TRBV11-1 with TRBJ2-3, with 13 positions matching TRBD2. Sample: peripheral blood, taken from a patient treated with photon-based radiotherapy. The chain's CDR3 is CASSLKLGTSGIRDTQYF. DNA for the CDR3: TGTGCCAGCAGCTTAAAGCTTGGGACTAGCGGGATAAGGGATACGCAGTATTTT.